Detailed here is one TCR beta chain. With 8 bases removed from V and 4 bases from J, the gap between germline ends came to 10 bases. The CDR3 is made up of 12 amino acids. CDR1 and CDR2 from the germline V gene are LGHDT and YNNKEL (reference sequence). Authors' processing steps: From reference gene primer amplification, estimates of nucleated cell counts were derived. Sequencing was performed with immunoSEQ multiplex PCR; in TCRdb, only in-frame clones are kept and a portion is missing. V and J calls and clone size are given by that table; D and trimming were obtained from the DNA. The table has 100,000 or so clones, 92% seen once. The data originate from a study of blood T cell repertoires in COVID-19. Study at large: Sites across the United States, Italy and Spain contributed samples from acute and convalescent COVID-19. The analysed material was cDNA or gDNA that came from T cells, B-cell-depleted T cells, or PBMCs.

The TCR was taken from a man aged 45-65 years with active COVID-19. The specimen was peripheral blood. The chain couples TRBV3-1 (or the pseudogene TRBV3-2) to TRBJ2-3; perhaps TRBD2 as D (5 bases). DNA for the CDR3: TGTGCCAGCTCTATAGCGCCAGATACGCAGTATTTT. This sequence encodes CASSIAPDTQYF.